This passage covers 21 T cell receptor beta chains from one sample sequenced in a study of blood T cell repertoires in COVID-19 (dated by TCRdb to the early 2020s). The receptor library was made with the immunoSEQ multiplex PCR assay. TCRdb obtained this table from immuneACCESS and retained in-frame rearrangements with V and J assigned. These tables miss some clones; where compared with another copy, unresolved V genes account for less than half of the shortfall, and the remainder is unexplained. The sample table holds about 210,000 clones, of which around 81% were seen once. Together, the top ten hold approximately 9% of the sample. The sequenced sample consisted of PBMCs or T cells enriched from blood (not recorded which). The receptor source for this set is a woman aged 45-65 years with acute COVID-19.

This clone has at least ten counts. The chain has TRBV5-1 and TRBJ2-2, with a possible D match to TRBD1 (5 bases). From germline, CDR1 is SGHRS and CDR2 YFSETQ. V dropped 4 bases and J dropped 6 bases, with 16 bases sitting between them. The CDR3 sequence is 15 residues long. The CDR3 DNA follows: TGCGCCAGCAGCGTAGACCCGGTGGGGCCCGGGGAGCTGTTTTTT. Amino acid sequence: CASSVDPVGPGELFF.

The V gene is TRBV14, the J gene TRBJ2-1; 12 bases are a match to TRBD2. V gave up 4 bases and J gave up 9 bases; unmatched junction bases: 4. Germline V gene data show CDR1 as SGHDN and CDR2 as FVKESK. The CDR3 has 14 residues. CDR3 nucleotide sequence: TGTGCCAGCAGCCGGACTAGCGGGAAGTTTGAGCAGTTCTTC. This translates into CASSRTSGKFEQFF.

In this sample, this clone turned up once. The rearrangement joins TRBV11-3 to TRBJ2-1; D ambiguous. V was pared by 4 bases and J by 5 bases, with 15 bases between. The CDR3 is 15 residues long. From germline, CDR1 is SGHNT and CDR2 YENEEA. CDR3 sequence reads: CASSSGLRRDNEQFF. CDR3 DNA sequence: TGTGCCAGCAGCTCCGGTCTACGCCGGGACAATGAGCAGTTCTTC.

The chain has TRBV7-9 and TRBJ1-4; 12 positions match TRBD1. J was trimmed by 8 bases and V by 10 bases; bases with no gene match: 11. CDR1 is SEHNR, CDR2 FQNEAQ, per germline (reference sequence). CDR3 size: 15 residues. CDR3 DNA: TGTGCCACCGGGACAGGGGGCGCTACGAAGGAAAAACTGTTTTTT. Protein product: CATGTGGATKEKLFF.

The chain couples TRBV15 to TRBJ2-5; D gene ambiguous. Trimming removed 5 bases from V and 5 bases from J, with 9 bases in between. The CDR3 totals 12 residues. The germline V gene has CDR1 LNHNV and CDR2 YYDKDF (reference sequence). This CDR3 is CATSRPQETQYF. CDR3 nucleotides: TGTGCCACCAGCCGCCCCCAGGAGACCCAGTACTTC.

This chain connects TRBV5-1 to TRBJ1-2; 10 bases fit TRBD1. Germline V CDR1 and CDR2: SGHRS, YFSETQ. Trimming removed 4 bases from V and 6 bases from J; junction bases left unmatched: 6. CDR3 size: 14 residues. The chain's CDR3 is CASSIDRGRDGYTF. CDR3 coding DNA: TGCGCCAGCAGCATTGACAGGGGGCGCGATGGCTACACCTTC.

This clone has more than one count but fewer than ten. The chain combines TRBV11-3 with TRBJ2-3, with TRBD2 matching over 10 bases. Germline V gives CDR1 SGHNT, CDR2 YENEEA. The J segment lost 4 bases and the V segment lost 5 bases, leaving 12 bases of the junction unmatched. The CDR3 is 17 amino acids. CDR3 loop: CASSRTRLSGGSDTQYF. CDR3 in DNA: TGTGCCAGCAGCCGAACTAGGCTTAGCGGGGGGTCAGATACGCAGTATTTT.

CDR3: CASSPLRGNTGELFF. For the CDR3, the DNA is TGTGCCAGCAGCCCCCTGCGGGGGAACACCGGGGAGCTGTTTTTT. J is TRBJ2-2 and V is TRBV7-2, with D tentatively TRBD2 (6 bases). This CDR3 is 15 amino acids long. The V gene lost 5 bases and the J gene lost 1 base, with 11 bases spanning the gap. CDR1 and CDR2 from the germline V gene are SGHTA and FQGNSA. The variable domain in full, completed from reference TRBV7-2 and TRBJ2-2, reads GAGVSQSPSNKVTEKGKDVELRCDPISGHTALYWYRQSLGQGLEFLIYFQGNSAPDKSGLPSDRFSAERTGGSVSTLTIQRTQQEDSAVYLCASSPLRGNTGELFFGEGSRLTVL.

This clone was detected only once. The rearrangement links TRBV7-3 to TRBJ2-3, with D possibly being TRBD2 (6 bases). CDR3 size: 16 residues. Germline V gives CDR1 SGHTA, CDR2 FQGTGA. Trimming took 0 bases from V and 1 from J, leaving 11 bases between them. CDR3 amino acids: CASSLTYGSGTDTQYF. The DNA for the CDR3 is TGTGCCAGCAGCTTAACGTACGGGAGCGGCACAGATACGCAGTATTTT.

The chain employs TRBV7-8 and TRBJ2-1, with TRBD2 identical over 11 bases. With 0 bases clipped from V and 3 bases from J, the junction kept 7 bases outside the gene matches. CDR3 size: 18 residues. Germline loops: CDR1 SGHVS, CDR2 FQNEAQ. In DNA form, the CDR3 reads TGTGCCAGCAGCTTAGCCGTTAGCGGGGGGGCGGGCTACAATGAGCAGTTCTTC. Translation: CASSLAVSGGAGYNEQFF.

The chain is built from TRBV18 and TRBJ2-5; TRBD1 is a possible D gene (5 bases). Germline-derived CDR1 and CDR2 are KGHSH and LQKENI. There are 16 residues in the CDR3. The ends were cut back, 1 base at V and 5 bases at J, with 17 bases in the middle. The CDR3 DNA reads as TGTGCCAGCTCACCACTCGCAGGGTTTGAGTTTGAGACCCAGTACTTC. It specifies CASSPLAGFEFETQYF. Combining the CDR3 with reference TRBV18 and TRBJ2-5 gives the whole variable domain NAGVMQNPRHLVRRRGQEARLRCSPMKGHSHVYWYRQLPEEGLKFMVYLQKENIIDESGMPKERFSAEFPKEGPSILRIQQVVRGDSAAYFCASSPLAGFEFETQYFGPGTRLLVL.

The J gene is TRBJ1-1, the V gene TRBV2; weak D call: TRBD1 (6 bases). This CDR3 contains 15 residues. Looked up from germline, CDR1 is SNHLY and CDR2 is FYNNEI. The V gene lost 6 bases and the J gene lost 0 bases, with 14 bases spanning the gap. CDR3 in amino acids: CASRLKQGMNTEAFF. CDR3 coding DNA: TGTGCCAGCAGATTAAAACAGGGAATGAACACTGAAGCTTTCTTT.

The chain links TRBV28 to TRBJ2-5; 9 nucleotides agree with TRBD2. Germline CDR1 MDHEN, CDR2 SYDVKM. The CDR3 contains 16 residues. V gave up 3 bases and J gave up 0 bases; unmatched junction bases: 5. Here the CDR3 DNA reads TGTGCCAGCAGTTTGGACCTAGCGGGGTACCAAGAGACCCAGTACTTC. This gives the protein CASSLDLAGYQETQYF.

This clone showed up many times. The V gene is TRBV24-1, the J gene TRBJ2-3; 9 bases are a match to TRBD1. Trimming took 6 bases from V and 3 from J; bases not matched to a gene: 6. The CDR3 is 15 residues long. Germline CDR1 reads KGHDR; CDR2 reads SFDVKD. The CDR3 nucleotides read TGTGCCACCAGTTGGACAGGGGAATTGACAGATACGCAGTATTTT. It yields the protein CATSWTGELTDTQYF.

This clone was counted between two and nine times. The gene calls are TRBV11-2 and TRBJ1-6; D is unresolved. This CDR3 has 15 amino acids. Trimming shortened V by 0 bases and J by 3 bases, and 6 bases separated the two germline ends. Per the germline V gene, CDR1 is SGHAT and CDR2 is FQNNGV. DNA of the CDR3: TGTGCCAGCAGCTTAGAAGCCTTCTATAATTCACCCCTCCACTTT. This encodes CASSLEAFYNSPLHF.

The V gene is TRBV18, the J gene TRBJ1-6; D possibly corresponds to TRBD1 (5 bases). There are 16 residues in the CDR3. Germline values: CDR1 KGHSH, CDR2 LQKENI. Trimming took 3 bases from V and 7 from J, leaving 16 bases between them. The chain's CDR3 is CASSPGGAGKNSPLHF. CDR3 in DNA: TGTGCCAGCTCACCCGGCGGAGCAGGGAAGAATTCACCCCTCCACTTT.

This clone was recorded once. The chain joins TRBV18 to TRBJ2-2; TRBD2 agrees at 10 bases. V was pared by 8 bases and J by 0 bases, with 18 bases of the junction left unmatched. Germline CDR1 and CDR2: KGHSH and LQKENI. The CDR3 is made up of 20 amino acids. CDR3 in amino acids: CASARWGLAISSANTGELFF. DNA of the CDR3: TGTGCCAGCGCCCGTTGGGGACTAGCGATATCCTCGGCGAACACCGGGGAGCTGTTTTTT.

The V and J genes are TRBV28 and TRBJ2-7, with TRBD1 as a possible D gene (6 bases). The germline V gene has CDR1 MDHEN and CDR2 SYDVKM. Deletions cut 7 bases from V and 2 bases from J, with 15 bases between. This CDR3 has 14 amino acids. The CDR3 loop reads CASTPRDNTYEQYF. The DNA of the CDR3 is TGTGCCAGCACTCCCCGGGACAATACCTACGAGCAGTACTTC.

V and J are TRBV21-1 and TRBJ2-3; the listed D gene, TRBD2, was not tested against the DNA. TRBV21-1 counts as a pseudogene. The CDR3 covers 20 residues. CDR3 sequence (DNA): TGTGCCAGCAGCGATAACAGGTGCGGACTAGCGGGAGGGTACACAGATACGCAGTATTTT. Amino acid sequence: CASSDNRCGLAGGYTDTQYF.

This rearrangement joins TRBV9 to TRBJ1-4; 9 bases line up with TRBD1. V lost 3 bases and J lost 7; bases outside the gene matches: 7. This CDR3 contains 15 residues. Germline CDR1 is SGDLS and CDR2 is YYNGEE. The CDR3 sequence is CASSGDREKAEKLFF. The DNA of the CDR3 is TGTGCCAGCAGCGGGGACAGGGAGAAGGCTGAAAAACTGTTTTTT.

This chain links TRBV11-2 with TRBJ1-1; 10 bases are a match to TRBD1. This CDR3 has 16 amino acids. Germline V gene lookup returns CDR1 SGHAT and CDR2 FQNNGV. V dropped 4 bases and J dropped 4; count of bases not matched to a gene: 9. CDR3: CASSSEGTGVFTEAFF. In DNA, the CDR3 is TGTGCCAGCAGCTCAGAGGGGACAGGGGTATTCACTGAAGCTTTCTTT.